The 5 T cell receptor beta chains listed next were all sequenced from one sample in a study of shared clonotypes between healthy human individuals. Naive CD8 cells lacked CD45RO, underwent positive selection for CCR7 and left out terminally differentiated effector memory CD45RA+ cells. The method was immunoSEQ multiplex PCR; TCRdb's version includes in-frame clones alone and lacks a portion of them. This table holds some 2,000,000 clones, about 95% found once. The sequenced sample was naive CD8+ T cells sorted from blood. These receptors were taken from a man aged 18-30 years in good health.

The chain links TRBV18 to TRBJ2-1; possible D gene TRBD2, 6 bases. This CDR3 comprises 13 residues. V was clipped by 0 bases and J by 10 bases, with 10 bases between them. Germline V gene data show CDR1 as KGHSH and CDR2 as LQKENI. Written as DNA, the CDR3 is TGTGCCAGCTCACCACCGCAGCTAGCGGAGCAGTTCTTC. This encodes CASSPPQLAEQFF.

The V gene is TRBV9, the J gene TRBJ1-3; no clear D gene. Trimming left V 4 bases short and J 2 bases short, with 13 bases between. Germline V CDR1 and CDR2: SGDLS, YYNGEE. This CDR3 has 15 amino acids. The CDR3 sequence is CASSRDGYTGNTIYF. CDR3 coding DNA: TGTGCCAGCAGCCGAGACGGGTACACTGGAAACACCATATATTTT.

The CDR3 sequence: CATRTKQENANTGELFF. The CDR3 nucleotides are TGTGCCACCAGAACTAAACAGGAGAACGCGAACACCGGGGAGCTGTTTTTT. This rearrangement joins TRBV15 to TRBJ2-2, with D maybe TRBD1 (5 bases). Trimming cost V 6 bases and J 0 bases, with 17 bases left between them. The CDR3 extends over 17 amino acids. Germline V lookup: CDR1 LNHNV, CDR2 YYDKDF (reference sequence).

The chain is built from TRBV11-2 and TRBJ1-2; tentative D call: TRBD1 (6 bases). The CDR3 spans 14 residues. V gave up 0 bases and J gave up 3 bases, with 8 bases separating them. CDR1 is SGHAT, CDR2 FQNNGV, per germline. CDR3 protein: CASSLEGGHYGYTF. The CDR3 DNA reads as TGTGCCAGCAGCTTAGAGGGGGGGCACTATGGCTACACCTTC.

The V and J genes are TRBV4-1 and TRBJ2-3; D remains ambiguous. There are 14 residues in the CDR3. The V gene's germline CDR1 is MGHRA and CDR2 YSYEKL. Between the trimmed V and J ends, which lost 0 bases and 0 bases, there was a span of 4 bases. CDR3 region: CASSQELSTDTQYF. In nucleotides, the CDR3 is TGCGCCAGCAGCCAAGAACTAAGCACAGATACGCAGTATTTT.